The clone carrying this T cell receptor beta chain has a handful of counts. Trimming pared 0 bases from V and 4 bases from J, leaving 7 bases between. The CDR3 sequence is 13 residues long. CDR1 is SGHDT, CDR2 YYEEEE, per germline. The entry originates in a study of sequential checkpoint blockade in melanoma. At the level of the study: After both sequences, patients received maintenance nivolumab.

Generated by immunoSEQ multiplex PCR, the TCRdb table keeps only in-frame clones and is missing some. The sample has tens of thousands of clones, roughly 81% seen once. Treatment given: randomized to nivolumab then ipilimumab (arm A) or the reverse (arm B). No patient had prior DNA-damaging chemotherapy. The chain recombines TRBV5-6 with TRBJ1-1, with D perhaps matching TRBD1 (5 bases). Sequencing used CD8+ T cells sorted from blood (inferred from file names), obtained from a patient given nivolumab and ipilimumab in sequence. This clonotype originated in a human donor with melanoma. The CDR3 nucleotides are TGTGCCAGCAGCTTGGGGGGGGGCACTGAAGCTTTCTTT. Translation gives CASSLGGGTEAFF.